Sequencing of this T cell receptor beta chain was carried out in a study of shared clonotypes between healthy human individuals. Findings of the study overall: Researchers found naive subsets generally carried larger estimated richness than memory subsets. Incompleteness in sorted-subset sequencing, despite large depth, was shown by rarefaction.

In the sorted-subset replicate PCRs, 150 to 200 ng DNA, 25,000 to 30,000 T cell genomes, was used. TCRdb's table, derived via immunoSEQ multiplex PCR, lists solely in-frame clones and lacks some. Of about 960,000 clones listed, about three quarters were seen once; the top ten hold about 1.5%. Details on this clone: Its antigen is not identified.

The CDR3 is made up of 12 amino acids. In germline, CDR1 is GTSNPN, CDR2 SVGIG (reference sequence). Trimming took 6 bases from V and 1 from J; bases not matched to a gene: 1. The chain carries TRBV30 and TRBJ1-1; 8 bases map to TRBD1. The receptor was derived from a man between 18 and 35 years old in good health. Sequenced sample: memory CD4+ T cells sorted from blood. Documented subset: CD45RA-negative fraction. This CDR3 reads CACDRGNTEAFF. The CDR3 DNA reads as TGTGCCTGCGACAGGGGGAACACTGAAGCTTTCTTT.